Shown below are 14 T cell receptor beta chains from a single sample sequenced in a study of cytomegalovirus exposure and HLA in healthy donors. PCR employed 60 Vbeta and 13 Jbeta primers. Method: immunoSEQ multiplex PCR; TCRdb's copy keeps in-frame clones and lacks some. Altogether roughly 250,000 clones are present, roughly two thirds being singletons, with the ten largest covering 2% to 2.5%. The material sequenced was PBMCs. Receptors originate from a female donor in good health and CMV-seronegative.

The CDR3 region has the DNA TGCGCCAGCAGGGACAGGGGGCGGGTGAACACTGAAGCTTTCTTT. Translated, it gives CASRDRGRVNTEAFF. This chain links TRBV5-1 with TRBJ1-1; TRBD1 aligns across 11 bases. Germline V gives CDR1 SGHRS, CDR2 YFSETQ. CDR3 length equals 15 residues. V lost 5 bases and J lost 0; bases outside the gene matches: 3.

CDR3 in amino acids: CASTPSGRALTYEQYF. CDR3 in DNA: TGTGCCAGCACTCCTAGCGGGAGGGCCCTTACCTACGAGCAGTACTTC. The chain joins TRBV28 to TRBJ2-5; 12 bases are shared with TRBD2. The DNA matches TRBJ2-7 better at its end, which makes the J call doubtful. The V gene's germline CDR1 is MDHEN and CDR2 SYDVKM. The CDR3 sequence is 16 residues long.

This rearrangement joins TRBV5-5 to TRBJ1-1; D not resolved. Trimming left V 0 bases short and J 4 bases short, with 10 bases between. This CDR3 has 14 amino acids. Germline CDR1 SGHKS, CDR2 YYEKEE (reference sequence). The CDR3 spells CASSLAPGITEAFF. The CDR3 DNA follows: TGTGCCAGCAGCTTGGCCCCGGGTATCACTGAAGCTTTCTTT.

V usage is TRBV6-1 and J usage is TRBJ2-7; 10 nucleotides match TRBD1. CDR1 MNHNS and CDR2 SASEGT come from the germline V gene. Trimming took 8 bases from V and 6 from J; bases not matched to a gene: 10. The CDR3 extends over 14 amino acids. The CDR3: CASFRDRGTSEQYF. In DNA form, the CDR3 reads TGTGCCAGCTTCCGGGACAGGGGAACTAGCGAGCAGTACTTC.

The chain combines TRBV7-9 with TRBJ1-2, with D possibly TRBD1 on 5 matching bases. Germline loops: CDR1 SEHNR, CDR2 FQNEAQ (reference sequence). The ends were cut back, 5 bases at V and 1 base at J, with 11 bases in the middle. The CDR3 is made up of 14 amino acids. Here the CDR3 DNA reads TGTGCCAGCAGCCATGCAGGGATTAACTATGGCTACACCTTC. Its protein product is CASSHAGINYGYTF.

This clone was seen more than once but under ten times. The chain employs TRBV9 and TRBJ1-5, with D unresolved. Trimming left V 4 bases short and J 3 bases short, with 11 bases between. The length of the CDR3 is 14 residues. Germline CDR1 is SGDLS and CDR2 is YYNGEE. CDR3 nucleotides: TGTGCCAGCAGCATGAGTTCCGCCAATCAGCCCCAGCATTTT. It codes for CASSMSSANQPQHF.

The chain has TRBV9 and TRBJ2-7; TRBD1 matches 10 bases. Losses at the gene ends were 3 bases for V and 6 bases for J; bases not matched to a gene: 12. The CDR3 is made up of 16 amino acids. Germline loops: CDR1 SGDLS, CDR2 YYNGEE. CDR3 loop: CASSERGTGVIIEQYF. DNA of the CDR3: TGTGCCAGCAGCGAGCGAGGGACAGGGGTAATCATCGAGCAGTACTTC.

The V call is TRBV5-6, the J call TRBJ2-1, with a tentative D call TRBD1 (6 bases). V lost 0 bases, J lost 0 bases, and 13 bases lay in between. The length of the CDR3 is 17 residues. Germline loops: CDR1 SGHDT, CDR2 YYEEEE. The CDR3 sequence is CASSLGPTGSSYNEQFF. For the CDR3, the DNA is TGTGCCAGCAGCTTGGGACCTACAGGGAGCTCCTACAATGAGCAGTTCTTC.

The rearrangement links TRBV19 to TRBJ2-7; D might be TRBD1 (5 bases). There are 12 residues in the CDR3. Trimming pared 6 bases from V and 2 bases from J, leaving 8 bases between. From germline, CDR1 is LNHDA and CDR2 SQIVND (reference sequence). In DNA form, the CDR3 reads TGTGCCAGTAGCGCAGGGACCTACGAGCAGTACTTC. Translated, it gives CASSAGTYEQYF.

The rearrangement joins TRBV10-1 to TRBJ2-3, with D uncertain. V was shortened by 0 bases and J by 0 bases, with 13 bases between the two germline ends. The CDR3 covers 17 residues. Germline CDR1 WNHNN, CDR2 SYGVQD (reference sequence). CDR3 region: CASSESRSGGSTDTQYF. CDR3 nucleotide sequence: TGCGCCAGCAGTGAGTCGAGGAGTGGCGGAAGCACAGATACGCAGTATTTT.

This clone was recorded a few times. The V gene is TRBV21-1, the J gene TRBJ1-3; the table assigns TRBD1, which was not confirmed against the DNA. TRBV21-1 is described as a pseudogene. This CDR3 contains 23 residues. The CDR3 DNA reads TGTGCCAGCAGTAGTAAATCCTTTTCGATCAAGTGGGCAGGGGCCCTCTCTGGAAACACCATATATTTT. Its protein is CASSSKSFSIKWAGALSGNTIYF.

This clone was detected only a few times. The chain links TRBV6-4 to TRBJ2-3; TRBD1 matches 7 bases. Germline-derived CDR1 and CDR2 are MRHNA and SNTAGT. The trim removed 5 bases at V and 5 bases at J, leaving 16 bases unmatched. This CDR3 comprises 17 residues. The chain's CDR3 is CASSTGPGDRAGDTQYF. CDR3 DNA: TGTGCCAGCAGTACAGGTCCTGGGGACAGAGCAGGAGATACGCAGTATTTT.

V gene TRBV18 combines with J gene TRBJ2-1; D perhaps matches TRBD2 (5 bases). With 6 bases removed from V and 0 bases from J, the gap between germline ends came to 15 bases. This CDR3 comprises 16 residues. Germline CDR1 is KGHSH and CDR2 is LQKENI. This chain's CDR3 is CASSKERTLSYNEQFF. CDR3 sequence (DNA): TGTGCCAGCTCTAAGGAAAGGACTCTCTCCTACAATGAGCAGTTCTTC.

This clone was counted only a few times. The chain carries TRBV28 and TRBJ2-2; 12 bases map to TRBD1. Germline assignment: CDR1 MDHEN and CDR2 SYDVKM. J lost 3 bases, V lost 4 bases, and 3 bases had no gene match. This CDR3 comprises 16 residues. CDR3 loop: CASSSGQGADTGELFF. CDR3 DNA: TGTGCCAGCAGTTCGGGACAGGGGGCTGACACCGGGGAGCTGTTTTTT.